The next 31 T cell receptor beta chains were all read from a single sample in a study of T cell repertoires in cytomegalovirus infection. TCRdb ran MiXCR on the reads and lists one entry per CDR3 protein. This sample has 200,000 or so distinct CDR3 sequences, with 15% to 20% found just once. The sequencing sample was made of PBMCs. These receptor sequences come from a human donor in good health (CMV status not recorded). Some clones in this sample may be carry-over from other donors' samples.

In this sample, this clonotype turned up a few times. The chain uses TRBV28 and TRBJ2-7; TRBD2 might be the D (5 bases). The CDR3 totals 16 residues. In germline, CDR1 is MDHEN, CDR2 SYDVKM. Trimming shortened V by 4 bases and J by 9 bases, and 25 bases separated the two germline ends. The CDR3 region has the DNA TGTGCCAGCAGTTCCCATGGACTCGGCGAAGGGCAAGGGCAGTACTTC. It translates to CASSSHGLGEGQGQYF.

This clonotype was counted between two and nine times. CDR3: CASSQLLPATGIYEQYF. The CDR3 nucleotides read TGTGCCAGCAGCCAACTCCTACCCGCGACGGGGATCTACGAGCAGTACTTC. This sequence joins TRBV28 and TRBJ2-7, with D maybe TRBD2 (5 bases). Germline CDR1 and CDR2: MDHEN and SYDVKM. V dropped 6 bases and J dropped 3 bases, with 24 bases sitting between them. This CDR3 comprises 17 residues. The full variable domain, its missing parts supplied by reference TRBV28 and TRBJ2-7, is DVKVTQSSRYLVKRTGEKVFLECVQDMDHENMFWYRQDPGLGLRLIYFSYDVKMKEKGDIPEGYSVSREKKERFSLILESASTNQTSMYLCASSQLLPATGIYEQYFGPGTRLTVT.

This clonotype has more than one count but fewer than ten. V usage is TRBV11-2 and J usage is TRBJ1-1; D remains ambiguous. Trimming left V 5 bases short and J 3 bases short, with 16 bases between. The CDR3 covers 15 residues. The germline V gene has CDR1 SGHAT and CDR2 FQNNGV. CDR3 in amino acids: CASSTRPGVDTEAFF. DNA of the CDR3: TGTGCCAGCAGCACCCGCCCAGGCGTGGACACTGAAGCTTTCTTT.

At least ten counts were recorded for this clonotype. The chain employs TRBV7-2 and TRBJ2-7, with 9 bases matching TRBD2. The CDR3 runs to 15 residues. V shed 5 bases, J shed 0 bases, and the junction held 5 bases outside the gene matches. Germline CDR1 and CDR2: SGHTA and FQGNSA. The chain's CDR3 is CASSRSGRFSYEQYF. The CDR3 bases are TGTGCCAGCAGCCGTAGCGGGAGATTCTCCTACGAGCAGTACTTC.

This clonotype came up many times. The chain combines TRBV7-2 with TRBJ2-6; D may be TRBD2 (6 bases). Germline loops: CDR1 SGHTA, CDR2 FQGNSA. V lost 0 bases and J lost 3, with 9 bases in between. The CDR3 spans 16 residues. For the CDR3, the DNA is TGTGCCAGCAGCTTAGCGGCTAGCGTTGGGGCCAACGTCCTGACTTTC. Translation: CASSLAASVGANVLTF.

V is TRBV7-3 and J is TRBJ2-1; TRBD2 aligns across 13 bases. The CDR3 is 16 residues long. The germline CDR1 and CDR2 sequences are SGHTA and FQGTGA. Germline trimming cut 5 bases from V and 8 bases from J; bases unmatched to any gene: 9. The CDR3 nucleotides read TGTGCCAGCAGCCGAATGGGACTAGCGGGGACTGATGAGCAGTTCTTC. It codes for CASSRMGLAGTDEQFF.

In its sample, this clonotype was seen many times. The chain has TRBV7-2 and TRBJ2-2, with TRBD1 identical over 10 bases. Trimming cost V 5 bases and J 6 bases; bases outside gene matches: 3. CDR3 length: 14 residues. Germline loops: CDR1 SGHTA, CDR2 FQGNSA. The DNA for the CDR3 is TGTGCCAGCAGCCGACAGGGGGCGGCCGGGGAGCTGTTTTTT. Its translation: CASSRQGAAGELFF.

This clonotype was detected only a few times. The genes are TRBV7-8 and TRBJ2-1, with TRBD1 matching over 8 bases. CDR3 length: 16 amino acids. The V gene end was trimmed by 5 bases and the J gene end by 2 bases; junction bases not matched to a gene: 8. Germline CDR1 is SGHVS and CDR2 is FQNEAQ. CDR3 coding DNA: TGTGCCAGCAGCCCTAGGAAGGACAGGGCCTACAATGAGCAGTTCTTC. It yields the protein CASSPRKDRAYNEQFF.

This clonotype turned up a few times. V gene TRBV7-6 combines with J gene TRBJ2-1, with 8 bases fitting TRBD1. The V gene's germline CDR1 is SGHVS and CDR2 FNYEAQ. The CDR3 covers 16 residues. Trimming took 5 bases from V and 3 from J; bases not matched to a gene: 9. The CDR3 nucleotides are TGTGCCAGCAGCACTCGGACAGGGATCTTCTACAATGAGCAGTTCTTC. Encoded protein: CASSTRTGIFYNEQFF.

This clonotype has only a few counts. The CDR3 region has the DNA TGTGCCAGCAGTTTACCAGGGGTCGGGACCCAGTACTTC. As protein: CASSLPGVGTQYF. The V gene is TRBV28, the J gene TRBJ2-5, with a tentative D call TRBD1 (6 bases). The V end lost 2 bases, the J end lost 7 bases, and 11 bases lay between the germline ends. In germline, CDR1 is MDHEN, CDR2 SYDVKM. This CDR3 has 13 amino acids.

Within the sample, this clonotype is medium-sized. DNA of the CDR3: TGTGCCAGCAGCTTAGACACAGGGTTCTCAGATACGCAGTATTTT. Translating gives CASSLDTGFSDTQYF. The chain uses TRBV7-8 and TRBJ2-3, with a possible D match to TRBD1 (6 bases). V lost 1 base, J lost 4 bases, and 12 bases lay in between. Germline V lookup: CDR1 SGHVS, CDR2 FQNEAQ. The CDR3 consists of 15 residues. Based on the CDR3 plus reference TRBV7-8 and TRBJ2-3, the full variable domain is GAGVSQSPRYKVAKRGQDVALRCDPISGHVSLFWYQQALGQGPEFLTYFQNEAQLDKSGLPSDRFFAERPEGSVSTLKIQRTQQEDSAVYLCASSLDTGFSDTQYFGPGTRLTVL.

This clonotype was detected many times. The chain is built from TRBV7-3 and TRBJ2-1, with D unresolved. The germline gives CDR1 SGHTA, CDR2 FQGTGA. The CDR3 covers 15 residues. Trimming removed 5 bases from V and 0 bases from J, with 11 bases in between. The CDR3 is CASSPGISSYNEQFF. As DNA, the CDR3 is TGTGCCAGCAGCCCTGGAATCAGCTCCTACAATGAGCAGTTCTTC.

This clonotype was seen only a few times. The chain employs TRBV29-1 and TRBJ2-1, with 10 bases aligning to TRBD2. Germline lookup yields CDR1 SQVTM and CDR2 ANQGSEA. The trim removed 4 bases at V and 7 bases at J, leaving 10 bases unmatched. The CDR3 spans 15 residues. The CDR3: CSVVIPSGRVNEQFF. The CDR3 DNA reads TGCAGCGTTGTAATCCCTAGCGGGAGAGTAAATGAGCAGTTCTTC.

The CDR3 protein is CSAVMGQGHYGYTF. As DNA, the CDR3 is TGCAGTGCTGTAATGGGACAGGGGCACTATGGCTACACCTTC. The chain carries TRBV20-1 and TRBJ1-2; 10 nucleotides align to TRBD1. Germline trimming cut 5 bases from V and 3 bases from J; bases unmatched to any gene: 6. The germline V gene has CDR1 DFQATT and CDR2 SNEGSKA (reference sequence). The CDR3 spans 14 residues.

This clonotype has at least ten counts. V usage is TRBV7-2 and J usage is TRBJ1-2, with 7 nucleotides matching TRBD1. The CDR3 totals 15 residues. Trimming took 5 bases from V and 4 from J; bases not matched to a gene: 10. Germline CDR1 reads SGHTA; CDR2 reads FQGNSA. The CDR3 nucleotides read TGTGCCAGCAGCCCTCGACAGGGCGCAGCCTATGGCTACACCTTC. Residues: CASSPRQGAAYGYTF.

This clonotype was found a few times. J is TRBJ2-5 and V is TRBV9; maybe TRBD2 (6 bases). The V end lost 0 bases, the J end lost 1 base, and 16 bases lay between the germline ends. Germline lookup yields CDR1 SGDLS and CDR2 YYNGEE. The CDR3 has 17 residues. The CDR3, as DNA: TGTGCCAGCAGCGTAGAAGGAGGGGCCGTCACCCAAGAGACCCAGTACTTC. Amino acid sequence: CASSVEGGAVTQETQYF.

This clonotype was recorded many times. The chain has TRBV6-5 and TRBJ1-4, with D possibly TRBD1 on 6 matching bases. Germline loops: CDR1 MNHEY, CDR2 SVGAGI. The CDR3 has 15 residues. V dropped 3 bases and J dropped 3 bases, with 11 bases sitting between them. The CDR3 coding sequence is TGTGCCAGCAGTTATATCAGGGGAGCTAATGAAAAACTGTTTTTT. It codes for CASSYIRGANEKLFF.

This clonotype has more than one count but fewer than ten. The CDR3 DNA sequence: TGTGCCAGCAGTTCAAAGTTCATGGGACAGGGGGATGACGAGCAGTACTTC. Its protein product is CASSSKFMGQGDDEQYF. V gene TRBV28 combines with J gene TRBJ2-7; TRBD1 agrees at 11 bases. V shed 4 bases, J shed 5 bases, and the junction held 13 bases outside the gene matches. CDR1 MDHEN and CDR2 SYDVKM come from the germline V gene. The CDR3 runs 17 residues. Variable domain in full (rest from reference TRBV28 and TRBJ2-7): DVKVTQSSRYLVKRTGEKVFLECVQDMDHENMFWYRQDPGLGLRLIYFSYDVKMKEKGDIPEGYSVSREKKERFSLILESASTNQTSMYLCASSSKFMGQGDDEQYFGPGTRLTVT.

This clonotype was found a few times. The rearrangement uses TRBV5-1 and TRBJ1-1; D remains ambiguous. CDR1 SGHRS and CDR2 YFSETQ come from the germline V gene. The germline V and J ends were trimmed by 0 bases and 6 bases, with 9 bases remaining between them. The length of the CDR3 is 13 residues. The CDR3 protein is CASSLGGGPEAFF. In DNA, the CDR3 is TGCGCCAGCAGCTTGGGGGGTGGTCCTGAAGCTTTCTTT.

This chain connects TRBV28 to TRBJ2-2; 10 positions match TRBD2. Looked up from germline, CDR1 is MDHEN and CDR2 is SYDVKM. The CDR3 has 15 amino acids. Germline trimming cut 3 bases from V and 7 bases from J; bases unmatched to any gene: 5. CDR3 loop: CASSFGLADSGELFF. The CDR3 region has the DNA TGTGCCAGCAGTTTCGGACTAGCGGATAGCGGGGAGCTGTTTTTT.

The chain couples TRBV28 to TRBJ1-2; D not resolved. The V and J ends lost 8 bases and 7 bases respectively, with 14 bases between them. Looked up from germline, CDR1 is MDHEN and CDR2 is SYDVKM. CDR3 size: 12 residues. In nucleotides, the CDR3 is TGTGCCAGCGCTCGGGGATTCTCTGGCTACACCTTC. Amino acid sequence: CASARGFSGYTF.

Many counts were recorded for this clonotype. The V and J genes are TRBV20-1 and TRBJ1-1, with 7 bases aligning to TRBD1. Germline lookup yields CDR1 DFQATT and CDR2 SNEGSKA (reference sequence). V shed 4 bases, J shed 1 base, and the junction held 6 bases outside the gene matches. The CDR3 sequence is 14 residues long. CDR3 sequence (DNA): TGCAGTGCTAAAATACAGGGGAGGAACACTGAAGCTTTCTTT. This gives the protein CSAKIQGRNTEAFF.

V is TRBV27 and J is TRBJ1-4, with 8 bases aligning to TRBD1. Germline V gene data show CDR1 as MNHEY and CDR2 as SMNVEV (reference sequence). The CDR3 contains 13 residues. Trimming took 7 bases from V and 5 from J; bases not matched to a gene: 3. The CDR3 DNA is TGTGCCAGCAAGGGACAGGTGAATGAAAAACTGTTTTTT. Its translation: CASKGQVNEKLFF.

The chain recombines TRBV20-1 with TRBJ1-1, with D perhaps matching TRBD1 (5 bases). The CDR3 runs to 14 residues. Germline values: CDR1 DFQATT, CDR2 SNEGSKA (reference sequence). Between the trimmed V and J ends, which lost 6 bases and 7 bases, there was a span of 21 bases. This CDR3 is CSAGRVNAGLEAFF. The CDR3 DNA reads as TGCAGTGCCGGCCGCGTAAACGCGGGGCTTGAAGCTTTCTTT.

This clonotype was counted between two and nine times. The V gene is TRBV9, the J gene TRBJ2-7; 11 nucleotides align to TRBD2. Germline V gene data show CDR1 as SGDLS and CDR2 as YYNGEE. The CDR3 sequence is 15 residues long. The J segment lost 1 base and the V segment lost 6 bases, leaving 6 bases of the junction unmatched. For the CDR3, the DNA is TGTGCCAGCACTACGGGGACTAGCGGATCCTACGAGCAGTACTTC. Translating it yields CASTTGTSGSYEQYF.

In this sample, this clonotype turned up a few times. The chain employs TRBV20-1 and TRBJ2-3; maybe TRBD2 (5 bases). The ends were cut back, 7 bases at V and 0 bases at J, with 14 bases in the middle. CDR3 size: 14 residues. Looked up from germline, CDR1 is DFQATT and CDR2 is SNEGSKA (reference sequence). This chain's CDR3 is CSVQLGGSTDTQYF. CDR3 sequence (DNA): TGCAGTGTTCAGTTGGGCGGGAGCACAGATACGCAGTATTTT.

There are many counts of this clonotype. The J gene is TRBJ1-6, the V gene TRBV7-9; D remains ambiguous. V gave up 7 bases and J gave up 5 bases, with 6 bases separating them. There are 12 residues in the CDR3. Germline values: CDR1 SEHNR, CDR2 FQNEAQ (reference sequence). The CDR3 sequence: CASTMDNSPLHF. The CDR3, as DNA: TGTGCCAGCACCATGGATAATTCACCCCTCCACTTT.

The gene calls are TRBV12-3 or TRBV12-4 and TRBJ1-5; the match to TRBD1 covers 12 bases. The CDR3 sequence is 17 residues long. The trim removed 5 bases at V and 2 bases at J, leaving 7 bases unmatched. The CDR3 spells CASSIGTGGAGNQPQHF. CDR3 sequence (DNA): TGTGCCAGCAGTATCGGGACAGGGGGCGCGGGCAATCAGCCCCAGCATTTT.

This clonotype appeared many times. The rearrangement joins TRBV7-2 to TRBJ2-3; TRBD2 matches at 7 bases. This CDR3 has 19 residues. The ends lost 7 bases at V and 5 bases at J; junction bases unmatched: 24. Germline-derived CDR1 and CDR2 are SGHTA and FQGNSA. This chain's CDR3 is CASTPSREVIPRVLDTQYF. Written as DNA, the CDR3 is TGTGCCAGCACCCCCAGCCGGGAGGTAATACCGAGGGTGCTAGATACGCAGTATTTT.

In this sample, this clonotype turned up a few times. The genes are TRBV28 and TRBJ1-1; D not resolved. V lost 8 bases to trimming and J lost 1 base, with 11 bases between them. Germline V gene lookup returns CDR1 MDHEN and CDR2 SYDVKM. This CDR3 has 13 residues. The chain's CDR3 is CASGPGSNTEAFF. The CDR3 nucleotides are TGTGCCAGCGGGCCGGGTTCGAACACTGAAGCTTTCTTT.

This clonotype was picked up a small number of times. DNA of the CDR3: TGTGCCAGCAGCCAAGAGAAGACCAGGGCGGCGTTCTTC. Translated: CASSQEKTRAAFF. V is TRBV14 and J is TRBJ2-1, with D perhaps matching TRBD1 (5 bases). CDR1 and CDR2 from the germline V gene are SGHDN and FVKESK. Trimming took 0 bases from V and 15 from J, leaving 15 bases between them. This CDR3 spans 13 amino acids.